The clone carrying this T cell receptor beta chain appeared once. The sample belongs to a study of control samples from healthy donors and cancer patients. The V and J ends lost 4 bases and 5 bases, in that order; junction bases with no gene match: 2. The germline CDR1 and CDR2 sequences are LNHDA and SQIVND (reference sequence). The CDR3 is made up of 14 amino acids. Data came from immunoSEQ multiplex PCR; TCRdb stores just in-frame clones and leaves some out. Among 180,000 or so clones listed, around 92% were seen once. The source of this sequence is a woman in her twenties or thirties in good health. J is TRBJ1-2 and V is TRBV19; 12 positions agree with TRBD1. Material: blood. The CDR3 here is CASSRDRGLYGYTF. For the CDR3, the DNA is TGTGCCAGTAGTAGGGACAGGGGGCTGTATGGCTACACCTTC.